One sample yielded the 13 T cell receptor beta chains listed below, sequenced in a study of beta chain features in type 1 diabetes. cDNA synthesis used the whole RNA isolate, giving expressed TCRB sequences. Data came from immunoSEQ multiplex PCR; TCRdb stores just in-frame clones and leaves some out. The sample has 200,000 to 300,000 clones; about 70% are singletons. Sequencing was carried out using naive CD4+ T cells from blood. The receptors were sampled from a man aged 25-45 years in good health.

The CDR3 region is CAISESAGIYGYTF. The CDR3 DNA reads TGTGCCATCAGTGAGTCTGCGGGAATCTATGGCTACACCTTC. This chain joins TRBV10-3 and TRBJ1-2; D is undetermined. V was cut by 0 bases and J by 4 bases, with 9 bases left in between. This CDR3 region has 14 residues. In germline, CDR1 is ENHRY, CDR2 SYGVKD.

The rearrangement links TRBV15 to TRBJ2-1, with 10 nucleotides matching TRBD2. The germline V gene encodes CDR1 LNHNV and CDR2 YYDKDF (reference sequence). V dropped 4 bases and J dropped 3; count of bases not matched to a gene: 3. The CDR3 has 15 residues. The CDR3 loop reads CATSISSGGYNEQFF. The DNA for the CDR3 is TGTGCCACCAGCATTTCTAGCGGGGGCTACAATGAGCAGTTCTTC.

The chain couples TRBV7-2 to TRBJ2-1; 9 bases align to TRBD2. Germline V lookup: CDR1 SGHTA, CDR2 FQGNSA. V was clipped by 5 bases and J by 4 bases; unmatched bases: 9. The CDR3 loop spans 16 amino acids. The CDR3 is CASSTLAGVLYNEQFF. CDR3 DNA: TGTGCCAGCAGCACCTTAGCGGGAGTGCTTTACAATGAGCAGTTCTTC.

This chain connects TRBV29-1 to TRBJ2-1; the match to TRBD2 covers 14 bases. V lost 6 bases, J lost 2 bases, and 6 bases stayed unmatched. Germline values: CDR1 SQVTM, CDR2 ANQGSEA. CDR3 size: 16 residues. The CDR3 is CSVGTSGRGTYNEQFF. In DNA form, the CDR3 reads TGCAGCGTGGGGACTAGCGGGAGAGGAACCTACAATGAGCAGTTCTTC.

V usage is TRBV2 and J usage is TRBJ2-1, with D perhaps matching TRBD2 (6 bases). Per germline, CDR1 SNHLY and CDR2 FYNNEI. This CDR3 has 11 amino acids. The V end was cut by 5 bases, the J end by 10 bases, with 9 bases between. CDR3 sequence reads: CASSYSGEQFF. CDR3 nucleotides: TGTGCCAGCAGTTATAGCGGAGAGCAGTTCTTC.

The table lists this clone with a count of one. The rearrangement links TRBV15 to TRBJ2-1; a possible D gene is TRBD1 (5 bases). Germline loops: CDR1 LNHNV, CDR2 YYDKDF (reference sequence). CDR3 length: 14 residues. V was cut by 2 bases and J by 4 bases, with 9 bases left in between. The CDR3 here is CATSRRDSYNEQFF. DNA of the CDR3: TGTGCCACCAGCAGAAGAGACAGTTACAATGAGCAGTTCTTC.

The chain combines TRBV25-1 with TRBJ2-6; D is ambiguous. V lost 6 bases to trimming and J lost 0 bases, with 18 bases between them. Germline V gene lookup returns CDR1 MGHDK and CDR2 SYGVNS. The CDR3 runs to 18 residues. The CDR3 DNA follows: TGTGCCAGCAGCGCGATTCCGACGGCGAGCTCTGGGGCCAACGTCCTGACTTTC. This gives the protein CASSAIPTASSGANVLTF.

The V and J genes are TRBV7-2 and TRBJ2-2; TRBD1 matches 7 bases. The CDR3 contains 16 residues. Trimming at V came to 5 bases and at J to 5 bases, leaving 11 bases not matched to a gene. Germline assignment: CDR1 SGHTA and CDR2 FQGNSA. The CDR3: CASSPPGTGVTGELFF. CDR3 sequence (DNA): TGTGCCAGCAGCCCGCCCGGAACAGGGGTTACCGGGGAGCTGTTTTTT.

The J gene is TRBJ2-5, the V gene TRBV9; D uncertain. V lost 2 bases and J lost 5, with 13 bases in between. Looked up from germline, CDR1 is SGDLS and CDR2 is YYNGEE. The CDR3 runs 14 residues. In DNA, the CDR3 is TGTGCCAGCAGCGTGAGTTCCGGGCCGGAGACCCAGTACTTC. It translates to CASSVSSGPETQYF.

This chain connects TRBV25-1 to TRBJ2-5; 9 bases match TRBD1. Germline V gene lookup returns CDR1 MGHDK and CDR2 SYGVNS. The junction had 12 bases not matched to a gene; V was cut back by 4 bases and J by 0 bases. This CDR3 comprises 18 residues. The CDR3 DNA follows: TGTGCCAGCAGTGGGGACAGGGAAGGGCATTGGTACCAAGAGACCCAGTACTTC. Translated, it gives CASSGDREGHWYQETQYF.

The chain uses TRBV14 and TRBJ2-7; D might be TRBD2 (6 bases). This CDR3 has 16 residues. Germline loops: CDR1 SGHDN, CDR2 FVKESK. Trimming left V 0 bases short and J 0 bases short, with 12 bases between. CDR3 amino acids: CASSQDSAGRSYEQYF. The CDR3 DNA follows: TGTGCCAGCAGCCAAGATTCTGCGGGGCGCTCCTACGAGCAGTACTTC.

The chain recombines TRBV30 with TRBJ2-2, with D possibly TRBD1 on 6 matching bases. Trimming took off 8 bases at V and 1 base at J, with 17 bases between the two ends. CDR1 and CDR2 from the germline V gene are GTSNPN and SVGIG (reference sequence). This CDR3 has 15 residues. The CDR3 nucleotides are TGTGCCCTGGGGGCAGACACCCTGAACACCGGGGAGCTGTTTTTT. Translated: CALGADTLNTGELFF.

This clone showed up just a few times. This chain joins TRBV6-5 and TRBJ1-2; D not certain. The CDR3 has 14 residues. Per germline, CDR1 MNHEY and CDR2 SVGAGI. V shed 2 bases and J shed 8 bases, with 15 bases lying between them. The CDR3 sequence is CASSYSSGNVGYTF. Here the CDR3 DNA reads TGTGCCAGCAGTTACAGTTCCGGGAACGTAGGCTACACCTTC.